Below, one T cell receptor beta chain is given with its context. Authors' methods: Reference gene primer amplification yielded estimated nucleated cell counts. Profiling relied on immunoSEQ multiplex PCR, and the TCRdb table lists in-frame clones only, not all of them. V and J calls and clone size are given by that table; D and trimming were obtained from the DNA. The data contain about 210,000 clones, about nine tenths of them seen just once; the ten biggest clones take up about 4.8%. This record belongs to a study of blood T cell repertoires in COVID-19. Overall study: Samples of COVID-19 (acute and convalescent) were obtained from the United States, Italy and Spain. PBMCs, B-cell-depleted T cells, or T cells were the source of the cDNA or gDNA that made up the material.

The V and J ends lost 3 bases and 6 bases, in that order; junction bases with no gene match: 7. CDR1 DFQATT and CDR2 SNEGSKA come from the germline V gene (reference sequence). The length of the CDR3 is 14 residues. J is TRBJ2-5 and V is TRBV20-1; 10 bases are shared with TRBD1. The TCR was taken from a woman aged 40 to 55 with acute or convalescent COVID-19. The sample was peripheral blood. This CDR3 is CSASGGQGRQTQYF. The CDR3 DNA is TGCAGTGCTAGTGGGGGACAGGGGCGACAGACCCAGTACTTC.